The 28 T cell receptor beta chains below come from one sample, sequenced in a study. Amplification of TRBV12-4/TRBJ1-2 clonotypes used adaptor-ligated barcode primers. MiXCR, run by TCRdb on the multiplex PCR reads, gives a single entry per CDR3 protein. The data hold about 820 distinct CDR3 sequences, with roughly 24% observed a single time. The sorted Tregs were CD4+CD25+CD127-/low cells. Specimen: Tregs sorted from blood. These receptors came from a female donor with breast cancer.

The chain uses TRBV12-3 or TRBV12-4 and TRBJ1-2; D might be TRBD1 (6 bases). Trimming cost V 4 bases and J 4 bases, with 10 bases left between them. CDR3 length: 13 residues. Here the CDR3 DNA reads TGTGCCAGCAGTTCGACAGGCTTCTATGGCTACACCTTC. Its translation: CASSSTGFYGYTF.

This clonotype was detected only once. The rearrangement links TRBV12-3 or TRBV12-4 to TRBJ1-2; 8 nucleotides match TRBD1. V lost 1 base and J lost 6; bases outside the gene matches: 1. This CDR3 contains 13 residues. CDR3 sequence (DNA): TGTGCCAGCAGTTTAGGGACAGGGAATGGCTACACCTTC. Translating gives CASSLGTGNGYTF.

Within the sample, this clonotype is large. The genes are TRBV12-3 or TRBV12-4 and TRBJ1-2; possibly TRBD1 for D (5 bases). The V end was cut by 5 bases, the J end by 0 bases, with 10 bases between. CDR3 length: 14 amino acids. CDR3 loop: CASSPTAANYGYTF. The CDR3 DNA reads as TGTGCCAGCAGTCCGACAGCAGCTAACTATGGCTACACCTTC.

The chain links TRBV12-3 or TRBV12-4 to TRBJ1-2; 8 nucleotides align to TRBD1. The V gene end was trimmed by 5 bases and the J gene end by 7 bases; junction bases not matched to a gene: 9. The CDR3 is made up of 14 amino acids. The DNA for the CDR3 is TGTGCCAGCAGTCCGCCGGACAGGGAGGGTGGCTACACCTTC. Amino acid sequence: CASSPPDREGGYTF.

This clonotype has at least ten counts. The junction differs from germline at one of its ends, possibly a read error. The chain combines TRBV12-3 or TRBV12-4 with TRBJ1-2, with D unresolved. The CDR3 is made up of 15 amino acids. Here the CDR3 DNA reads TGTGCCAGCAGCTTAGACTCAGGAGGCACCTATGGCTACACCTTC. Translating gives CASSLDSGGTYGYTF.

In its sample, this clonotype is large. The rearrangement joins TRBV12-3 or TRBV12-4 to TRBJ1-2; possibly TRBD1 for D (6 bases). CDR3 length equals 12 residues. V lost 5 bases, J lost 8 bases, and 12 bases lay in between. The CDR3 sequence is CASSDTGTGYTF. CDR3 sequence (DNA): TGTGCCAGCAGTGACACAGGGACGGGCTACACCTTC.

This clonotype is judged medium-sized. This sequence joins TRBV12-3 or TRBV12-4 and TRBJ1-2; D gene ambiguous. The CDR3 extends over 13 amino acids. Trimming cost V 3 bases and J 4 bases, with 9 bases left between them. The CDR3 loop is CASSFEGSYGYTF. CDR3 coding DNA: TGTGCCAGCAGTTTTGAGGGTTCCTATGGCTACACCTTC.

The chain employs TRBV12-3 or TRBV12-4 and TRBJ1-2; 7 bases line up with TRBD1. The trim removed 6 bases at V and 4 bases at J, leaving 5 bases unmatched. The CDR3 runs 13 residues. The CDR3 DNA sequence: TGTGCCAGCAGACGGACAGGAGTCTATGGCTACACCTTC. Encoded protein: CASRRTGVYGYTF.

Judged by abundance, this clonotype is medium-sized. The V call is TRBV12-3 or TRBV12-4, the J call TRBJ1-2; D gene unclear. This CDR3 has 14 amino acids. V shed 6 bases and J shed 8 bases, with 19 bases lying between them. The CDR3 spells CASRPLGALWGYTF. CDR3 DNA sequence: TGTGCCAGCAGACCCCTGGGAGCGTTATGGGGCTACACCTTC.

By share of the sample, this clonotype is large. The CDR3 reads CASSPGTGDVYGYTF. The CDR3 DNA reads as TGTGCCAGCAGTCCCGGGACAGGGGACGTCTATGGCTACACCTTC. The J gene is TRBJ1-2, the V gene TRBV12-3 or TRBV12-4, with TRBD1 matching over 10 bases. V shed 5 bases, J shed 4 bases, and the junction held 7 bases outside the gene matches. The CDR3 covers 15 residues.

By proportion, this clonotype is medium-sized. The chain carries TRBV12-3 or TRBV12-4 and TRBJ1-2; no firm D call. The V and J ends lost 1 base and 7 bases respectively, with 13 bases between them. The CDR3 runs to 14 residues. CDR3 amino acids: CASSLGAGRFGYTF. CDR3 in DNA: TGTGCCAGCAGTTTAGGCGCCGGGCGGTTTGGCTACACCTTC.

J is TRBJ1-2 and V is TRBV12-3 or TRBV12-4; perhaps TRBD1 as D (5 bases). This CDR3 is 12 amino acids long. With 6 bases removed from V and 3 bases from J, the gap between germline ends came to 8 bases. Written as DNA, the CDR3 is TGTGCCAGCAGAGGACAAGACTATGGCTACACCTTC. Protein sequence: CASRGQDYGYTF.

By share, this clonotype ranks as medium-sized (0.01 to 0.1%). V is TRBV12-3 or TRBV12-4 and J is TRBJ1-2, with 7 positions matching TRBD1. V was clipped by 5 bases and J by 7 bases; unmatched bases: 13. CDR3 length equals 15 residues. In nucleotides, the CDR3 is TGTGCCAGCAGTACTCGACAGGGTACGTTTGGTGGCTACACCTTC. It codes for CASSTRQGTFGGYTF.

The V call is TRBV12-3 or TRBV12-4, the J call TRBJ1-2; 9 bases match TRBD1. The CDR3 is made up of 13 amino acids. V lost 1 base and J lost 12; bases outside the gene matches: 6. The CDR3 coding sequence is TGTGCCAGCAGTTTAGGACCGGGACAGGGTCACACCTTC. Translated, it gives CASSLGPGQGHTF.

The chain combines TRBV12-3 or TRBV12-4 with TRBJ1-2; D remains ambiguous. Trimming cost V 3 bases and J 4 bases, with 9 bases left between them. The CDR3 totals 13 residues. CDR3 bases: TGTGCCAGCAGTTTCGGGGTCTTCTATGGCTACACCTTC. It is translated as CASSFGVFYGYTF.

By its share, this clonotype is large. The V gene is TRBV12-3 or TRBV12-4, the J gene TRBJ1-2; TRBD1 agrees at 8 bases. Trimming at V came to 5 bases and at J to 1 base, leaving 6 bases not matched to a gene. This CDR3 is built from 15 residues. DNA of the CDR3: TGTGCCAGCAGTAATCGAGACAGGGGTAACTATGGCTACACCTTC. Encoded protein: CASSNRDRGNYGYTF.

CDR3 residues: CASSSYGTANYGYTF. DNA of the CDR3: TGTGCCAGCAGTTCCTACGGGACAGCTAACTATGGCTACACCTTC. This chain uses TRBV12-3 or TRBV12-4 with TRBJ1-2, with 7 bases that match TRBD1. The CDR3 extends over 15 amino acids. With 4 bases clipped from V and 0 bases from J, the junction kept 5 bases outside the gene matches.

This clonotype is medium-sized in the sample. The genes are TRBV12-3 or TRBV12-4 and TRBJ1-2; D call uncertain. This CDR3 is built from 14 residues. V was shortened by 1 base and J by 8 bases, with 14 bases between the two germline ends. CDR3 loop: CASSLGTPSGGYTF. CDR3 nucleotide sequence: TGTGCCAGCAGTTTAGGCACTCCTTCTGGCGGCTACACCTTC.

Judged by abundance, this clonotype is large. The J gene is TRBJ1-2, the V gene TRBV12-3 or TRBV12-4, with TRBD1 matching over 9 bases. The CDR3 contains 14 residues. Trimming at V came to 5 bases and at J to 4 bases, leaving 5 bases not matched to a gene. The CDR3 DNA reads TGTGCCAGCAGTGACCCGGGACAGGGCTATGGCTACACCTTC. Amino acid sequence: CASSDPGQGYGYTF.

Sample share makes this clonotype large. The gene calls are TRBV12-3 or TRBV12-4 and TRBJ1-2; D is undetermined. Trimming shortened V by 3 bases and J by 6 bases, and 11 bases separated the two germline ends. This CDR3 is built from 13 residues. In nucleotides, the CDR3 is TGTGCCAGCAGTTTTAACGGGGTGGATGGCTACACCTTC. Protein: CASSFNGVDGYTF.

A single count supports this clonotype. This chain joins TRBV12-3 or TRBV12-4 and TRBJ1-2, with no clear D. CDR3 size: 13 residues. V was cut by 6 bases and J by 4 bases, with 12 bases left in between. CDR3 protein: CASSPPSAYGYTF. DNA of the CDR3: TGTGCCAGCAGCCCACCCTCAGCCTATGGCTACACCTTC.

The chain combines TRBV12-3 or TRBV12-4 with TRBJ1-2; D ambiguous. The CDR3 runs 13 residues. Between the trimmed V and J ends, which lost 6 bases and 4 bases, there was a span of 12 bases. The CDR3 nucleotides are TGTGCCAGCAGATCCACAGAGAGCTATGGCTACACCTTC. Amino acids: CASRSTESYGYTF.

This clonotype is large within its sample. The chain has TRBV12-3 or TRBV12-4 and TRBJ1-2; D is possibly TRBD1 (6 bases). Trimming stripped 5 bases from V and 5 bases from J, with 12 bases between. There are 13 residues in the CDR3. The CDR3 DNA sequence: TGTGCCAGCAGTCCGGACAGAGATTATGGCTACACCTTC. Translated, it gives CASSPDRDYGYTF.

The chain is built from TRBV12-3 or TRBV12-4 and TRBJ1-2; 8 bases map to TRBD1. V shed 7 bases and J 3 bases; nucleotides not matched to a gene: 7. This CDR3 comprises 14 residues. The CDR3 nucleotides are TGTGCCAGCAACAAGCCGGGACAGGACTATGGCTACACCTTC. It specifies CASNKPGQDYGYTF.

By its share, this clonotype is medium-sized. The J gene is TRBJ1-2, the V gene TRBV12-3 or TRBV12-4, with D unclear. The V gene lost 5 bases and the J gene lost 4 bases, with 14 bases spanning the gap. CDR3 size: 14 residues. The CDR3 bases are TGTGCCAGCAGTCGTCGACCCACATTCTATGGCTACACCTTC. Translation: CASSRRPTFYGYTF.

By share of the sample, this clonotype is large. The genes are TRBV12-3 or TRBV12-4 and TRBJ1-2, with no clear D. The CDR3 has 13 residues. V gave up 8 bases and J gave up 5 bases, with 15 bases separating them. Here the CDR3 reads CASGQAVEYGYTF. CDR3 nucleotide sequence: TGTGCCAGCGGCCAGGCGGTGGAATATGGCTACACCTTC.

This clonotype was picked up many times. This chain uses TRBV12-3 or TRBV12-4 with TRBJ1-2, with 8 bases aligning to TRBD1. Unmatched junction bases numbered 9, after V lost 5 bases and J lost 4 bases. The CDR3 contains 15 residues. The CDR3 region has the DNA TGTGCCAGCAGTCGGGAGACAGGGGATAGCTATGGCTACACCTTC. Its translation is CASSRETGDSYGYTF.

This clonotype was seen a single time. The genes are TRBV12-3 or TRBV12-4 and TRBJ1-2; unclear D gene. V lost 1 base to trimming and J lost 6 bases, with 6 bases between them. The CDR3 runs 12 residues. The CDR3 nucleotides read TGTGCCAGCAGTTTAGGGGTAGATGGCTACACCTTC. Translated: CASSLGVDGYTF.